Shown below are 16 T cell receptor beta chains from a single sample sequenced in a study of cytomegalovirus exposure and HLA in healthy donors. PCR employed 60 Vbeta and 13 Jbeta primers. Data came from immunoSEQ multiplex PCR; TCRdb stores just in-frame clones and leaves some out. The sample carries 100,000 to 150,000 clones, more than 60% recorded once. Material: PBMCs. These receptor sequences come from a woman between 40 and 50 years old in good health and CMV-seropositive.

This clone is a singleton in its sample. J is TRBJ2-7 and V is TRBV5-4; D is undetermined. V lost 0 bases and J lost 3, with 10 bases in between. Germline lookup yields CDR1 SGHNT and CDR2 YYREEE (reference sequence). This CDR3 has 14 amino acids. CDR3 DNA: TGTGCCAGCAGCTTGGATACAGTCGTCTACGAGCAGTACTTC. Its translation is CASSLDTVVYEQYF. Full variable domain (outside the CDR3, taken from reference TRBV5-4 and TRBJ2-7): ETGVTQSPTHLIKTRGQQVTLRCSSQSGHNTVSWYQQALGQGPQFIFQYYREEENGRGNFPPRFSGLQFPNYSSELNVNALELDDSALYLCASSLDTVVYEQYFGPGTRLTVT.

The V call is TRBV28, the J call TRBJ2-7; 7 bases are a match to TRBD1. V lost 3 bases, J lost 2 bases, and 4 bases stayed unmatched. Germline V gene lookup returns CDR1 MDHEN and CDR2 SYDVKM. The CDR3 totals 14 residues. The CDR3: CASSFRTGPYEQYF. CDR3 nucleotides: TGTGCCAGCAGTTTCCGGACAGGCCCCTACGAGCAGTACTTC. The full variable domain, completed using reference TRBV28 and TRBJ2-7, is DVKVTQSSRYLVKRTGEKVFLECVQDMDHENMFWYRQDPGLGLRLIYFSYDVKMKEKGDIPEGYSVSREKKERFSLILESASTNQTSMYLCASSFRTGPYEQYFGPGTRLTVT.

Details on this clone: Other DNA sequences from this sample encode an identical CDR3 as well. The rearrangement links TRBV4-3 to TRBJ2-1, with TRBD2 identical over 8 bases. This CDR3 region has 15 residues. CDR1 and CDR2 from the germline V gene are LGHNA and YSLEER. Unmatched junction bases numbered 1, after V lost 3 bases and J lost 0 bases. The CDR3 DNA sequence: TGCGCCAGCAGCCAGGGACTAGGCTCCTACAATGAGCAGTTCTTC. Translated, it gives CASSQGLGSYNEQFF.

The J gene is TRBJ2-1, the V gene TRBV15; 7 bases line up with TRBD2. This CDR3 is 17 amino acids long. The ends lost 0 bases at V and 7 bases at J; junction bases unmatched: 12. CDR1 and CDR2 from the germline V gene are LNHNV and YYDKDF (reference sequence). The CDR3 DNA reads as TGTGCCACCAGCAGAGATCTTGAGGGAGGGACTGGGAATGAGCAGTTCTTC. This sequence encodes CATSRDLEGGTGNEQFF.

This chain joins TRBV19 and TRBJ1-5; the D gene is possibly TRBD1 (6 bases). Germline-derived CDR1 and CDR2 are LNHDA and SQIVND (reference sequence). The CDR3 totals 13 residues. With 5 bases removed from V and 11 bases from J, the gap between germline ends came to 16 bases. This chain's CDR3 is CASSLTGKRTQHF. The CDR3 nucleotides are TGTGCCAGTAGTCTAACAGGGAAGAGGACCCAGCATTTT. The full variable domain, rest sourced from reference TRBV19 and TRBJ1-5, is DGGITQSPKYLFRKEGQNVTLSCEQNLNHDAMYWYRQDPGQGLRLIYYSQIVNDFQKGDIAEGYSVSREKKESFPLTVTSAQKNPTAFYLCASSLTGKRTQHFGDGTRLSIL.

This sequence joins TRBV27 and TRBJ1-2; TRBD1 matches 7 bases. The CDR3 loop spans 15 amino acids. J gave up 4 bases and V 1 base, and 6 bases lay outside the gene matches. CDR1 and CDR2 (germline): MNHEY, SMNVEV (reference sequence). The CDR3 region is CASSLYGDRAYGYTF. The CDR3 DNA is TGTGCCAGCAGTTTATATGGCGACAGGGCCTATGGCTACACCTTC.

This clone was detected only once. The chain employs TRBV7-6 and TRBJ1-4; D remains ambiguous. V lost 3 bases and J lost 5, with 7 bases in between. Germline CDR1 is SGHVS and CDR2 is FNYEAQ. The CDR3 sequence is 13 residues long. The CDR3 DNA reads TGTGCCAGCAGCTTGCGAGGGAATGAAAAACTGTTTTTT. This sequence encodes CASSLRGNEKLFF.

This clone is a singleton in its sample. This chain joins TRBV7-2 and TRBJ2-5; TRBD2 matches at 8 bases. The J call may not be correct, given that the DNA end is closer to TRBJ2-7. Germline CDR1 SGHTA, CDR2 FQGNSA. This CDR3 comprises 16 residues. CDR3 sequence reads: CASSGWSSGFSYEQYF. The DNA of the CDR3 is TGTGCCAGCAGCGGATGGTCTAGCGGGTTTTCCTACGAGCAGTACTTC.

V and J are TRBV14 and TRBJ2-7, with D hard to call. The germline gives CDR1 SGHDN, CDR2 FVKESK. The CDR3 loop spans 19 amino acids. The V and J ends lost 3 bases and 0 bases respectively, with 24 bases between them. This CDR3 reads CASSHVLLGSTPSSYEQYF. In DNA form, the CDR3 reads TGTGCCAGCAGCCACGTTTTGCTAGGATCAACCCCGAGCTCCTACGAGCAGTACTTC.

V gene TRBV19 combines with J gene TRBJ2-4; D might be TRBD2 (5 bases). CDR1 is LNHDA, CDR2 SQIVND, per germline (reference sequence). CDR3 size: 16 residues. The V end was cut by 6 bases, the J end by 0 bases, with 15 bases between. DNA for the CDR3: TGTGCCAGTAGCCGAGTAGAAAGCGGAGCCAAAAACATTCAGTACTTC. It codes for CASSRVESGAKNIQYF.

The chain combines TRBV30 with TRBJ1-2; 8 bases match TRBD1. CDR3 size: 17 residues. Germline CDR1 is GTSNPN and CDR2 is SVGIG (reference sequence). With V trimmed by 4 bases and J by 6 bases, 19 bases remained unmatched. CDR3 sequence (DNA): TGTGCCTGGACATACCGGGACAGGCTACCTTTAATCCATGGCTACACCTTC. As protein: CAWTYRDRLPLIHGYTF.

CDR3 in amino acids: CASSLAGQGFAGANVLTF. The CDR3 coding sequence is TGCGCCAGCAGCTTGGCGGGACAGGGGTTTGCTGGGGCCAACGTCCTGACTTTC. The chain recombines TRBV5-1 with TRBJ2-6; 10 bases line up with TRBD1. The CDR3 totals 18 residues. With 0 bases clipped from V and 2 bases from J, the junction kept 5 bases outside the gene matches. Per the germline V gene, CDR1 is SGHRS and CDR2 is YFSETQ. Drawing the rest from reference TRBV5-1 and TRBJ2-6, the complete variable domain is KAGVTQTPRYLIKTRGQQVTLSCSPISGHRSVSWYQQTPGQGLQFLFEYFSETQRNKGNFPGRFSGRQFSNSRSEMNVSTLELGDSALYLCASSLAGQGFAGANVLTFGAGSRLTVL.

The gene calls are TRBV18 and TRBJ1-3; D is possibly TRBD1 (5 bases). Deletions cut 0 bases from V and 1 base from J, with 13 bases between. Germline loops: CDR1 KGHSH, CDR2 LQKENI. The CDR3 has 17 residues. The CDR3 loop reads CASSPPRQTNSGNTIYF. The CDR3 nucleotides read TGTGCCAGCTCACCACCGAGACAGACGAATTCTGGAAACACCATATATTTT.

The CDR3 reads CASSLALGQTYEQYF. Here the CDR3 DNA reads TGTGCCAGCAGCTTAGCGCTGGGACAGACCTACGAGCAGTACTTC. The J gene is TRBJ2-7, the V gene TRBV7-2; the match to TRBD1 covers 7 bases. The V gene's germline CDR1 is SGHTA and CDR2 FQGNSA. V trimming: 0 bases; J trimming: 2 bases; junction bases outside the gene matches: 4. This CDR3 has 15 residues. Full variable domain (rest looked up from reference TRBV7-2 and TRBJ2-7): GAGVSQSPSNKVTEKGKDVELRCDPISGHTALYWYRQSLGQGLEFLIYFQGNSAPDKSGLPSDRFSAERTGGSVSTLTIQRTQQEDSAVYLCASSLALGQTYEQYFGPGTRLTVT.

V and J are TRBV19 and TRBJ1-2; perhaps TRBD1 as D (6 bases). Looked up from germline, CDR1 is LNHDA and CDR2 is SQIVND (reference sequence). The CDR3 consists of 15 residues. Between the trimmed V and J ends, which lost 5 bases and 2 bases, there was a span of 15 bases. CDR3: CASSSLDSPNYGYTF. The CDR3 DNA follows: TGTGCCAGTAGTTCCCTGGACAGCCCAAACTATGGCTACACCTTC.

This clone was counted only a few times. The chain combines TRBV7-2 with TRBJ1-2; D may be TRBD1 (5 bases). There are 14 residues in the CDR3. V was cut by 5 bases and J by 4 bases, with 14 bases left in between. In germline, CDR1 is SGHTA, CDR2 FQGNSA. CDR3 DNA sequence: TGTGCCAGCAGCCCGCGTCAGGGAACCTATGGCTACACCTTC. Its translation: CASSPRQGTYGYTF. The variable domain in full, with the rest retrieved from reference TRBV7-2 and TRBJ1-2, is GAGVSQSPSNKVTEKGKDVELRCDPISGHTALYWYRQSLGQGLEFLIYFQGNSAPDKSGLPSDRFSAERTGGSVSTLTIQRTQQEDSAVYLCASSPRQGTYGYTFGSGTRLTVV.